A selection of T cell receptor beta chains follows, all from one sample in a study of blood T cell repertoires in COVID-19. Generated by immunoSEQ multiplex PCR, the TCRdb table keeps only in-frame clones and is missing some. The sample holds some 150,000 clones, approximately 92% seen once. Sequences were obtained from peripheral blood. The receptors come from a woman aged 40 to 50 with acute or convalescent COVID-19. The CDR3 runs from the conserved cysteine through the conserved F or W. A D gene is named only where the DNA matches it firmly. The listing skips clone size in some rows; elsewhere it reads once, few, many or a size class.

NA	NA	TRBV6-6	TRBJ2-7	TGTGCCAGCAGTTACAGGGGTGGGTACGAGCAGTACTTC	CASSYRGGYEQYF
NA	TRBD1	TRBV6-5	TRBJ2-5	TGTGCCAGCAGTCAGCAGGGGGCTGAGACCCAGTACTTC	CASSQQGAETQYF
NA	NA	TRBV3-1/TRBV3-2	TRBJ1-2	TGTGCCAGCAGCCCCGGCCAGGTTTCGGGCTACACCTTC	CASSPGQVSGYTF
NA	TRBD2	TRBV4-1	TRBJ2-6	TGCGCCAGCAGCCTAGGACTAGCGGGAGGTCGGGTAGGGGTTACCGGGGCCAACGTCCTGACTTTC	CASSLGLAGGRVGVTGANVLTF
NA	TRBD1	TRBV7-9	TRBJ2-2	TGTGCCAGCAGCTCTCGTACAGGGGGCATCGGCGAAACCGGGGAGCTGTTTTTT	CASSSRTGGIGETGELFF
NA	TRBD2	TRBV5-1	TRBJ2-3	TGCGCCAGCAGCTTTACCGGGGGGGATACGCAGTATTTT	CASSFTGGDTQYF
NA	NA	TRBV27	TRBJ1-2	TGTGCCAGCAGTTTCCAGGGTATGGACTATGGCTACACCTTC	CASSFQGMDYGYTF
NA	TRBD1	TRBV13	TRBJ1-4	TGTGCCAGCCAAAGATTCGGGCTGACAGGGGAAAATGAAAAACTGTTTTTT	CASQRFGLTGENEKLFF
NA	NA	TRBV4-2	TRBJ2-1	TGTGCCAGCAGCCAAGCGAGGGTAGCGGCGTACAATGAGCAGTTCTTC	CASSQARVAAYNEQFF
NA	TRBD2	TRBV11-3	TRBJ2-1	TGTGCCAGCAGCTCCCCGTCTGGGACTAGCGGGAGTAATGAGCAGTTCTTC	CASSSPSGTSGSNEQFF
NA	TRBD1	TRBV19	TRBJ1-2	TGTGCCAGTACCATGGACAGGGGCTTCTATGGCTACACCTTC	CASTMDRGFYGYTF
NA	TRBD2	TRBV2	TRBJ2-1	TGTGCCAGCAGCGGTACTAGCGGGTCCTACAATGAGCAGTTCTTC	CASSGTSGSYNEQFF
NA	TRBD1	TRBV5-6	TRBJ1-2	TGTGCCAGCAGCTTCGTTGACAGGGTAGCGAATGGCTACACCTTC	CASSFVDRVANGYTF
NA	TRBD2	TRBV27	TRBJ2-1	TGTGCCAGCAGCAAGGCTAGCGGGGGGGCCTTAGGGTCTTTGGGTGAGCAGTTCTTC	CASSKASGGALGSLGEQFF
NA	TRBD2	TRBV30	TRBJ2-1	TGTGCCTGGAGTGTGGGGAGGGACAATGAGCAGTTCTTC	CAWSVGRDNEQFF
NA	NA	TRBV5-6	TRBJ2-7	TGTGCCAGCAGCTTGTTTGCGGGAAGGGTCGAGCAGTACTTC	CASSLFAGRVEQYF
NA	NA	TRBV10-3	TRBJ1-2	TGTGCCATCAGAGCAAAGGGCGGGGGAAAGGGCTACACCTTC	CAIRAKGGGKGYTF
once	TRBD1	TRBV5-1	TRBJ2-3	TGCGCCAGCAGCTCCGGGACAGGGACCACAGATACGCAGTATTTT	CASSSGTGTTDTQYF
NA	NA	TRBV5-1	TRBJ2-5	TGCGCCAGCAGTCTTGGAGGGGATGAGACCCAGTACTTC	CASSLGGDETQYF
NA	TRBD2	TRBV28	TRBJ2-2	TGTGCCAGCAGTATCCATGGACTAGCGGGGGGGGAGCTGTTTTTT	CASSIHGLAGGELFF
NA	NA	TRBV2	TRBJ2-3	TGTGCCAGCGCCCCGGGTACGCAGTATTTT	CASAPGTQYF
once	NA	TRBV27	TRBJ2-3	TGTGCCAGCAGTGGAGACTACATAAGCACAGATACGCAGTATTTT	CASSGDYISTDTQYF
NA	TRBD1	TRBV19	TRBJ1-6	TGTGCCAGTAGTACAGGAGGGGGCGGGAATTCACCCCTCCACTTT	CASSTGGGGNSPLHF
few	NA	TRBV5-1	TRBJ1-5	TGCGCCAGCAGCTTGGAGCCAAATCGCAATCAGCCCCAGCATTTT	CASSLEPNRNQPQHF